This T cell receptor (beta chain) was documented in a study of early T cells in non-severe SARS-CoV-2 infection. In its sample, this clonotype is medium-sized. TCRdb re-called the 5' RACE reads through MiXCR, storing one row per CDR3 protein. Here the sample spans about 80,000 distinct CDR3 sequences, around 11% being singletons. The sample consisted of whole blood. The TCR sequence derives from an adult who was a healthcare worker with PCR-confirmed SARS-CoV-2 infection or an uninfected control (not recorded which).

CDR3 bases: TGTGCCAGCAGTGAGTCCCCCTACGAGCAGTACTTC. Amino acid sequence: CASSESPYEQYF. The chain uses TRBV2 and TRBJ2-7, with D uncertain. The V gene lost 3 bases and the J gene lost 2 bases, with 5 bases spanning the gap. This CDR3 is built from 12 residues. The germline V gene encodes CDR1 SNHLY and CDR2 FYNNEI.